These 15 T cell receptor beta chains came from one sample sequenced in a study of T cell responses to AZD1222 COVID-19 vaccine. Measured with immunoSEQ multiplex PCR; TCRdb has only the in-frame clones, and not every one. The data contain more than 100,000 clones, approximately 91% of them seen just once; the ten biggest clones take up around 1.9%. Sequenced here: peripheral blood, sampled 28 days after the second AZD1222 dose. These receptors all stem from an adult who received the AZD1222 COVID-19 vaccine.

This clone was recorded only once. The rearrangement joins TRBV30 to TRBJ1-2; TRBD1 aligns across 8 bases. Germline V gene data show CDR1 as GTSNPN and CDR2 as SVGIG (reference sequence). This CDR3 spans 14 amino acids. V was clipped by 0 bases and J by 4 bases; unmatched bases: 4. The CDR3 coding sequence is TGTGCCTGGAGTGTACCAGGGGGCGCCTATGGCTACACCTTC. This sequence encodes CAWSVPGGAYGYTF. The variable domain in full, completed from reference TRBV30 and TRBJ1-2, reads SQTIHQWPATLVQPVGSPLSLECTVEGTSNPNLYWYRQAAGRGLQLLFYSVGIGQISSEVPQNLSASRPQDRQFILSSKKLLLSDSGFYLCAWSVPGGAYGYTFGSGTRLTVV.

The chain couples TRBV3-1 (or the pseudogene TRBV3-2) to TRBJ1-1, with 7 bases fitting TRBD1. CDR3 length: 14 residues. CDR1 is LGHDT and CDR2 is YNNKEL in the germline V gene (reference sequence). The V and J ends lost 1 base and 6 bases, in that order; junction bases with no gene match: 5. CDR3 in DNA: TGTGCCAGCAGCCAAGTCGACAGGGTCCCTGAAGCTTTCTTT. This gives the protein CASSQVDRVPEAFF.

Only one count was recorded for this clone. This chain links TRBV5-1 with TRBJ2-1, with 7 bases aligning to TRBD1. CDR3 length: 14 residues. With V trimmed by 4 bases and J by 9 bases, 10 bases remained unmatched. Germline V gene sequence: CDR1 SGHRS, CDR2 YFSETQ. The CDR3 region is CASSPRGQIIEQFF. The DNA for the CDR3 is TGCGCCAGCAGCCCCCGGGGACAGATTATTGAGCAGTTCTTC.

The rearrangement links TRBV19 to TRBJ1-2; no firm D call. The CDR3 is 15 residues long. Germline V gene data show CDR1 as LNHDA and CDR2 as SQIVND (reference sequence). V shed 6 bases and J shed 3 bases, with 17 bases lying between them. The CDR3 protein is CASSATGSVDYGYTF. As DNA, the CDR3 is TGTGCCAGTAGCGCCACGGGGAGTGTGGACTATGGCTACACCTTC. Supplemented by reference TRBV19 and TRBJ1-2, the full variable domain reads DGGITQSPKYLFRKEGQNVTLSCEQNLNHDAMYWYRQDPGQGLRLIYYSQIVNDFQKGDIAEGYSVSREKKESFPLTVTSAQKNPTAFYLCASSATGSVDYGYTFGSGTRLTVV.

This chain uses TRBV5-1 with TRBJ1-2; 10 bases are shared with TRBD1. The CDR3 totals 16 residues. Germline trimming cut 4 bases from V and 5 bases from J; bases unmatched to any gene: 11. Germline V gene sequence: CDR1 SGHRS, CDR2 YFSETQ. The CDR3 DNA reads TGCGCCAGCAGCGGGGACAGGGGCCAGTTAGGGTATGGCTACACCTTC. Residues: CASSGDRGQLGYGYTF.

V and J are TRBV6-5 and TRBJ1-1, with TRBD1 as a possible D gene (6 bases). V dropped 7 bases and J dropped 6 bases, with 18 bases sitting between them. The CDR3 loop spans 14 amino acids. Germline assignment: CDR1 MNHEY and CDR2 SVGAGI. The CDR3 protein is CASIPGRGYSEAFF. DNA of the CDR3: TGTGCCAGCATCCCCGGGAGGGGGTACTCTGAAGCTTTCTTT.

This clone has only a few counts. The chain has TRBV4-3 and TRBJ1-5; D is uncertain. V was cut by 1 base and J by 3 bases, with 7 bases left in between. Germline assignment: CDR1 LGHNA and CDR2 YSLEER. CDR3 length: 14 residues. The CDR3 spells CASSQAVHNQPQHF. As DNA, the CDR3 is TGCGCCAGCAGCCAAGCCGTCCACAATCAGCCCCAGCATTTT.

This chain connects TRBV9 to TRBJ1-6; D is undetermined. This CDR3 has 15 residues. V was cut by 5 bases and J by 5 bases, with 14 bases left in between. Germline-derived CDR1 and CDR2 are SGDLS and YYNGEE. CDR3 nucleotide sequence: TGTGCCAGCAGTGAGAGGGCGGGGAATAATTCACCCCTCCACTTT. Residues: CASSERAGNNSPLHF.

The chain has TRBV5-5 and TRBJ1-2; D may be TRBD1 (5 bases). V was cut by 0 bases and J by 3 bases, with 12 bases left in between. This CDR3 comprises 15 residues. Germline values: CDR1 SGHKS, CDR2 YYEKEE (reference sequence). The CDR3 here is CASSLGGGTDYGYTF. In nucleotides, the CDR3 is TGTGCCAGCAGCTTGGGTGGAGGGACGGACTATGGCTACACCTTC.

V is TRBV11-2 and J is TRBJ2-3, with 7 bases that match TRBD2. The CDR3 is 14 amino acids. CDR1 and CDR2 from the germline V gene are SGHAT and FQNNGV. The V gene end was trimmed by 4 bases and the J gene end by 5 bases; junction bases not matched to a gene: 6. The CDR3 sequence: CASSSTSVGDTQYF. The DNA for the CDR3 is TGTGCCAGCAGCTCAACTAGCGTTGGAGATACGCAGTATTTT.

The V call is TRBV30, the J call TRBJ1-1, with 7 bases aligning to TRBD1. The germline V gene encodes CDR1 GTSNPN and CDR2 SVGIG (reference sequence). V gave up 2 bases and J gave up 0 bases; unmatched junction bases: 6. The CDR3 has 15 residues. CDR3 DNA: TGTGCCTGGAGTCGGGACAGCCACATGAACACTGAAGCTTTCTTT. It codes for CAWSRDSHMNTEAFF.

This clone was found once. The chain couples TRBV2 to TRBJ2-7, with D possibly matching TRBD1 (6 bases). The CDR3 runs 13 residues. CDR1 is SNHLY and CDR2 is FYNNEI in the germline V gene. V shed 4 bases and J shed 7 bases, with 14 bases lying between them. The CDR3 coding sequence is TGTGCCAGCAGTGCGAACCGGGACACAGAGCAGTACGTC. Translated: CASSANRDTEQYV.

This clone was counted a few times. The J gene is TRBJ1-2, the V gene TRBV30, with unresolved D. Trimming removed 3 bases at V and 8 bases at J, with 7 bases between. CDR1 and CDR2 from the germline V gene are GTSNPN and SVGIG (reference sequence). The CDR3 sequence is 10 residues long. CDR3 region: CAWRKGGYTF. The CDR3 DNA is TGTGCCTGGAGGAAGGGCGGCTACACCTTC.

The CDR3, as DNA: TGTGCCAGCAGCTTGGGCACATGGAATTCACCCCTCCACTTT. Residues: CASSLGTWNSPLHF. V and J are TRBV5-8 and TRBJ1-6; D is uncertain. Between the trimmed V and J ends, which lost 0 bases and 7 bases, there was a span of 8 bases. From germline, CDR1 is SGHTS and CDR2 YDEGEE. This CDR3 is built from 14 residues.

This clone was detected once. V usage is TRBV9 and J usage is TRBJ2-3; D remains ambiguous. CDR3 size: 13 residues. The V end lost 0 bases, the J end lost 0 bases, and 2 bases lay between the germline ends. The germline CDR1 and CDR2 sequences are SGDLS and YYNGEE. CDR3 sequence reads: CASSVESTDTQYF. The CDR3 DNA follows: TGTGCCAGCAGCGTAGAGAGCACAGATACGCAGTATTTT.